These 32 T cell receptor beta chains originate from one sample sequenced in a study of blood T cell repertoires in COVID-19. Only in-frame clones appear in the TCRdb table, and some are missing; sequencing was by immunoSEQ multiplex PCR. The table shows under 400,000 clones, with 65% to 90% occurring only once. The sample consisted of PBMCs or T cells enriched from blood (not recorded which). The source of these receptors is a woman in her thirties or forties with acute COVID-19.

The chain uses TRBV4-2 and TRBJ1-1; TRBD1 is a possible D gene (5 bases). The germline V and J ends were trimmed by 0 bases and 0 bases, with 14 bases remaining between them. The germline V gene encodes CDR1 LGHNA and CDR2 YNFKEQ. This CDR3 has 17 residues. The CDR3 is CASSQERQHPMNTEAFF. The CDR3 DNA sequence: TGTGCCAGCAGCCAAGAGCGACAGCACCCCATGAACACTGAAGCTTTCTTT.

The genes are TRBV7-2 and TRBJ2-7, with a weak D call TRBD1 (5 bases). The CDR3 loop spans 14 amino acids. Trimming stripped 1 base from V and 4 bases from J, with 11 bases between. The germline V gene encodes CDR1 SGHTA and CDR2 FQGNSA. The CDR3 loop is CASSLVYRQYEQYF. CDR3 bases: TGTGCCAGCAGCTTAGTTTACAGGCAATACGAGCAGTACTTC.

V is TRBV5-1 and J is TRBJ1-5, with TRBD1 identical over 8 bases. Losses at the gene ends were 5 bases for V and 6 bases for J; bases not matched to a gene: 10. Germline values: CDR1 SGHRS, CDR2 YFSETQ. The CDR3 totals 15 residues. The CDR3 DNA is TGCGCCAGCAGTTTAACAGGGGGTGAGGGTCAGCCCCAGCATTTT. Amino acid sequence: CASSLTGGEGQPQHF.

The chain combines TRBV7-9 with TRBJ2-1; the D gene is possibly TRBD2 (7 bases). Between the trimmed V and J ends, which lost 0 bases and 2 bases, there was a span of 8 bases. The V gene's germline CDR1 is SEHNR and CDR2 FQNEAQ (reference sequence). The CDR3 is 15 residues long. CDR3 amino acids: CASSLAGGPYNEQFF. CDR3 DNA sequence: TGTGCCAGCAGCTTAGCGGGGGGGCCCTACAATGAGCAGTTCTTC.

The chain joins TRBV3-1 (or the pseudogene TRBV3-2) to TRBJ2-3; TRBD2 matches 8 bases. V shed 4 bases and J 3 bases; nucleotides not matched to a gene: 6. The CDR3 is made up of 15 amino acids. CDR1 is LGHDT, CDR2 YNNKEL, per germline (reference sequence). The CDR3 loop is CASSPGGIWTDTQYF. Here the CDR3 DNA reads TGTGCCAGCAGCCCGGGGGGGATTTGGACAGATACGCAGTATTTT.

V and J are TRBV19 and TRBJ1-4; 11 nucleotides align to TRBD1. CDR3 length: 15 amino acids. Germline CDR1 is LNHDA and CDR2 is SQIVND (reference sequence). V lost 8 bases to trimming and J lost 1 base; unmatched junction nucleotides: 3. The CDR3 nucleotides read TGTGCCAGTCAGGACAGGGGGCTAACTAATGAAAAACTGTTTTTT. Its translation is CASQDRGLTNEKLFF.

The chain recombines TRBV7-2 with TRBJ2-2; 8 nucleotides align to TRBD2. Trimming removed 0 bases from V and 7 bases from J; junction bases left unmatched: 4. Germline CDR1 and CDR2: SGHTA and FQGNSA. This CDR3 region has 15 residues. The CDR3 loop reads CASSLAGGAIGELFF. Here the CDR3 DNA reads TGTGCCAGCAGCTTAGCCGGGGGGGCCATCGGGGAGCTGTTTTTT.

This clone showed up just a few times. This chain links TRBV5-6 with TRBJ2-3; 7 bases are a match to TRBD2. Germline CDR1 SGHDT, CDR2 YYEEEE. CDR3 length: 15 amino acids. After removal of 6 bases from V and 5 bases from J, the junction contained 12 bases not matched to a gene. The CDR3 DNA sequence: TGTGCCAGCACCCTTAGTCCTAGCGGACAAGATACGCAGTATTTT. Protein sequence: CASTLSPSGQDTQYF.

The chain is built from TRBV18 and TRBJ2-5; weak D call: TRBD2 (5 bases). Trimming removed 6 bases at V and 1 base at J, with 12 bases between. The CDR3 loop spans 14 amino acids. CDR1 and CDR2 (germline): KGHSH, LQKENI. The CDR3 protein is CASSRDRGQETQYF. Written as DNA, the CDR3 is TGTGCCAGCTCCCGAGATCGGGGCCAAGAGACCCAGTACTTC.

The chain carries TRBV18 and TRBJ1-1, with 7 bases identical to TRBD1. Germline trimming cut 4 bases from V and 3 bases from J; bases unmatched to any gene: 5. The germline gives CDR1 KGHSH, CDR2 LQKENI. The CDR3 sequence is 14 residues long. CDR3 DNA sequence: TGTGCCAGCTCACGTAGACAGGGCGACACTGAAGCTTTCTTT. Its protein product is CASSRRQGDTEAFF.

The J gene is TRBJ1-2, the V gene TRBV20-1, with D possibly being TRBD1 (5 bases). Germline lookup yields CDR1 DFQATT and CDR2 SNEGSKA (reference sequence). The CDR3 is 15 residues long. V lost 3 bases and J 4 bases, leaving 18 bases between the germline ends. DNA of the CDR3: TGCAGTGCTAGTCCATGGGGCAGGGAGGTCTATGGCTACACCTTC. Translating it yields CSASPWGREVYGYTF.

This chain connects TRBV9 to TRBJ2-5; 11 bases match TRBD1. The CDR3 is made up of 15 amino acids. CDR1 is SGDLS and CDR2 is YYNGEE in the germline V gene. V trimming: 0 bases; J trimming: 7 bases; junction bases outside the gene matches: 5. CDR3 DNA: TGTGCCAGCAGCGTAGAAGGGACAGGGGGATTGACCCAGTACTTC. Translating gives CASSVEGTGGLTQYF.

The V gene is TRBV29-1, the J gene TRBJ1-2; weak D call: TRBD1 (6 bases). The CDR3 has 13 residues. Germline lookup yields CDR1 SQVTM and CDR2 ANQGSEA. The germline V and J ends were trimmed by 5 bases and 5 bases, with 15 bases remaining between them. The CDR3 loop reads CSVMPDSSYGYTF. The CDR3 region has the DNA TGCAGCGTTATGCCGGACAGTTCATATGGCTACACCTTC.

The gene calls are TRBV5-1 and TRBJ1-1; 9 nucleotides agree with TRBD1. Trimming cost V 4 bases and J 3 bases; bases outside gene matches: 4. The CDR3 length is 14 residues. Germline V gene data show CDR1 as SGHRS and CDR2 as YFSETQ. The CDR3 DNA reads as TGCGCCAGCAGCCTGGGGGACAGGGACACTGAAGCTTTCTTT. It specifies CASSLGDRDTEAFF.

CDR3 residues: CASSPDPGGNYGYTF. DNA of the CDR3: TGTGCCAGCAGCCCAGACCCGGGGGGAAACTATGGCTACACCTTC. The gene calls are TRBV5-5 and TRBJ1-2; possibly TRBD1 for D (5 bases). Trimming pared 4 bases from V and 2 bases from J, leaving 15 bases between. Germline-derived CDR1 and CDR2 are SGHKS and YYEKEE (reference sequence). There are 15 residues in the CDR3.

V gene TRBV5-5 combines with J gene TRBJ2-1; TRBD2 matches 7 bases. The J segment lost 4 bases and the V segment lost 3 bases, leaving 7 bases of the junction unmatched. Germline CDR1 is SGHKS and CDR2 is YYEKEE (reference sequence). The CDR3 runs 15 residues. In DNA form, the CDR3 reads TGTGCCAGCAGCTCGCTGGGAGGGCTATACAATGAGCAGTTCTTC. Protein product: CASSSLGGLYNEQFF. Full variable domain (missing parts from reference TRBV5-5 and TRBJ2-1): DAGVTQSPTHLIKTRGQQVTLRCSPISGHKSVSWYQQVLGQGPQFIFQYYEKEERGRGNFPDRFSARQFPNYSSELNVNALLLGDSALYLCASSSLGGLYNEQFFGPGTRLTVL.

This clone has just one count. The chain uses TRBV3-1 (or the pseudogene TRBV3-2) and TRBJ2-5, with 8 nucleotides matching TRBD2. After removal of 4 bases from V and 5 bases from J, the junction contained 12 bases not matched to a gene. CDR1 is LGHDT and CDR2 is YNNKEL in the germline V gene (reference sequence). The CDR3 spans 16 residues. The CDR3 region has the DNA TGTGCCAGCAGCCCTGTTCCGGGGGGGGCCGCTGAGACCCAGTACTTC. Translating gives CASSPVPGGAAETQYF.

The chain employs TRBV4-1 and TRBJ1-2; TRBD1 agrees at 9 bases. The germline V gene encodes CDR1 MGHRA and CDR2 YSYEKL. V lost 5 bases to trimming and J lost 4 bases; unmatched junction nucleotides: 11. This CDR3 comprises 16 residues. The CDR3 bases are TGCGCCAGCAGCAATCCGACAGGGGGTGGAAGCTATGGCTACACCTTC. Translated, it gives CASSNPTGGGSYGYTF.

CDR3 DNA sequence: TGTGCCAGCGCCCCAGTGATCGGGGAGCTGTTTTTT. It encodes CASAPVIGELFF. The chain carries TRBV7-2 and TRBJ2-2; D not resolved. The V and J ends lost 8 bases and 7 bases respectively, with 11 bases between them. The CDR3 length is 12 residues. Germline V gives CDR1 SGHTA, CDR2 FQGNSA.

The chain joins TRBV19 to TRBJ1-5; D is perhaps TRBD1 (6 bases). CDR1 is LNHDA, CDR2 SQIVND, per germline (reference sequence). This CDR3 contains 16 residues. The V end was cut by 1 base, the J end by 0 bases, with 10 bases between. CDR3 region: CASSIGTVYSNQPQHF. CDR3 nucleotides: TGTGCCAGTAGTATAGGGACAGTTTATAGCAATCAGCCCCAGCATTTT.

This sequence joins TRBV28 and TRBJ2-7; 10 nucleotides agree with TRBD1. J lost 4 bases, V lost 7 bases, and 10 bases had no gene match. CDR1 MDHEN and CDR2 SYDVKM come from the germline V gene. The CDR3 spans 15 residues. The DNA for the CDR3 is TGTGCCAGCACTCGAACCGGGACAGGGGTTTACGAGCAGTACTTC. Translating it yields CASTRTGTGVYEQYF. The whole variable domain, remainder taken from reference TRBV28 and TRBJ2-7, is DVKVTQSSRYLVKRTGEKVFLECVQDMDHENMFWYRQDPGLGLRLIYFSYDVKMKEKGDIPEGYSVSREKKERFSLILESASTNQTSMYLCASTRTGTGVYEQYFGPGTRLTVT.

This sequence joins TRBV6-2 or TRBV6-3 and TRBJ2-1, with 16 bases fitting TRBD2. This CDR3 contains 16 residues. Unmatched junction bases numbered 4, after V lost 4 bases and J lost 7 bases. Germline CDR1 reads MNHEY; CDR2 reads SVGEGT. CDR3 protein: CASSLGGLAGGNEQFF. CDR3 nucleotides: TGTGCCAGCAGTTTAGGGGGACTAGCGGGAGGGAATGAGCAGTTCTTC.

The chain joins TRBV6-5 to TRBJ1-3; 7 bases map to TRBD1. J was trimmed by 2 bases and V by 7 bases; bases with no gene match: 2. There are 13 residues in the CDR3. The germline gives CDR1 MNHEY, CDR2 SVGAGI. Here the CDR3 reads CASTGTAGNTIYF. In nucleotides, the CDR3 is TGTGCCAGCACCGGGACAGCTGGAAACACCATATATTTT.

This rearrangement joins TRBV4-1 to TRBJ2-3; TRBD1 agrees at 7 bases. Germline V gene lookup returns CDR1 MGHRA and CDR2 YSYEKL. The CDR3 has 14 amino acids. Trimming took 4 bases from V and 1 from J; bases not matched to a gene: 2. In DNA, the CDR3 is TGCGCCAGCAGCCCAGGACAGGGCACAGATACGCAGTATTTT. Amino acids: CASSPGQGTDTQYF.

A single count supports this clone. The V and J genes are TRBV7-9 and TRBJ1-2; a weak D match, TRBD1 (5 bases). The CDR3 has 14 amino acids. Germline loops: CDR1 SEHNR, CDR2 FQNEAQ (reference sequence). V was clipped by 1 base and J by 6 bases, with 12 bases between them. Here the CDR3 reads CASSLEYGADGYTF. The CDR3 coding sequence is TGTGCCAGCAGCTTAGAATATGGGGCGGATGGCTACACCTTC.

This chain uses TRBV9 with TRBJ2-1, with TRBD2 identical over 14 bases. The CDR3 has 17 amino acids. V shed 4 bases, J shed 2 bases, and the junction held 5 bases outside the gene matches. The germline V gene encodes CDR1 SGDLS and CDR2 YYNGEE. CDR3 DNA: TGTGCCAGCAGCTCTACGACTAGCGGGGGGGCCTACAATGAGCAGTTCTTC. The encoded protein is CASSSTTSGGAYNEQFF. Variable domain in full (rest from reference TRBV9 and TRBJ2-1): DSGVTQTPKHLITATGQRVTLRCSPRSGDLSVYWYQQSLDQGLQFLIQYYNGEERAKGNILERFSAQQFPDLHSELNLSSLELGDSALYFCASSSTTSGGAYNEQFFGPGTRLTVL.

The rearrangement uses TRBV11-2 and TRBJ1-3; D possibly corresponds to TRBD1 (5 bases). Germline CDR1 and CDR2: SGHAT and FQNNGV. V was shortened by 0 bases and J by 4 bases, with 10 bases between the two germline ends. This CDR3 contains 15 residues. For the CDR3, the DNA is TGTGCCAGCAGCTTAGACAGGGTATCCGGAAACACCATATATTTT. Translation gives CASSLDRVSGNTIYF. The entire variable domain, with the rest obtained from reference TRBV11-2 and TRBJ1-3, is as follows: EAGVAQSPRYKIIEKRQSVAFWCNPISGHATLYWYQQILGQGPKLLIQFQNNGVVDDSQLPKDRFSAERLKGVDSTLKIQPAKLEDSAVYLCASSLDRVSGNTIYFGEGSWLTVV.

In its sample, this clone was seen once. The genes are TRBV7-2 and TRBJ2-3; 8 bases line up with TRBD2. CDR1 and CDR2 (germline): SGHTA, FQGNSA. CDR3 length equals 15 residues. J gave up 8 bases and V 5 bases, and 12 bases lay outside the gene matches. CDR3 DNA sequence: TGTGCCAGCAGCGGGCGGAGCGGGAGTTTGGGTACGCAGTATTTT. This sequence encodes CASSGRSGSLGTQYF. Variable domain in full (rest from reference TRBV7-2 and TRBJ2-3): GAGVSQSPSNKVTEKGKDVELRCDPISGHTALYWYRQSLGQGLEFLIYFQGNSAPDKSGLPSDRFSAERTGGSVSTLTIQRTQQEDSAVYLCASSGRSGSLGTQYFGPGTRLTVL.

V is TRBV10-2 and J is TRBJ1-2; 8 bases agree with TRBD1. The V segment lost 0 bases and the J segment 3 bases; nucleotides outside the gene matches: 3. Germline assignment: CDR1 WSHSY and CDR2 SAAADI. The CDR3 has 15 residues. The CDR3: CASSESDRADYGYTF. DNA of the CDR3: TGCGCCAGCAGTGAGTCGGACAGGGCCGACTATGGCTACACCTTC.

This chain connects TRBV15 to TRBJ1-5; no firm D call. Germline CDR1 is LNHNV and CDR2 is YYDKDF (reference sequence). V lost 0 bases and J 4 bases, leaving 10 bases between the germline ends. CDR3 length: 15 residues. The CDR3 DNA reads TGTGCCACCAGCAGAGATACGGGGAGTAATCAGCCCCAGCATTTT. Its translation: CATSRDTGSNQPQHF.

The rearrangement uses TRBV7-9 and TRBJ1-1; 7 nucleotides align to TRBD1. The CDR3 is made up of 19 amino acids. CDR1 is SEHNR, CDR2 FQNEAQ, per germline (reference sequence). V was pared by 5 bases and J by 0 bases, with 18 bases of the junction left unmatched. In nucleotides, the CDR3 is TGTGCCAGCAGCCCATCTTACACCTCAGGGGGAATTATGAACACTGAAGCTTTCTTT. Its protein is CASSPSYTSGGIMNTEAFF.

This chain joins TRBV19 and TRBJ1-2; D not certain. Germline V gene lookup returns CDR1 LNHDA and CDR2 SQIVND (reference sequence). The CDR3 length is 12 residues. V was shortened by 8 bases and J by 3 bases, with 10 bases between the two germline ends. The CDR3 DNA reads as TGTGCCAGTCGACCTAGAGACTATGGCTACACCTTC. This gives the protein CASRPRDYGYTF.